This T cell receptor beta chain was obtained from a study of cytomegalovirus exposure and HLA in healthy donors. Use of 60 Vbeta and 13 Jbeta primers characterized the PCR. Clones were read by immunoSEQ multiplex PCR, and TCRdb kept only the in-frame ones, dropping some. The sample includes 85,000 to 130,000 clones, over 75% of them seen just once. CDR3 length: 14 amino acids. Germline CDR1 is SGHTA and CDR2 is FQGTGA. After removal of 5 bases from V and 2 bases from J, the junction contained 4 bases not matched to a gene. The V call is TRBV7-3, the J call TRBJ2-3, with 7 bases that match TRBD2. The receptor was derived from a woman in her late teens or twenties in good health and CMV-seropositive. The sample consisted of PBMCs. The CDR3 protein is CASSTGLVTDTQYF. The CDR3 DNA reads TGTGCCAGCAGCACCGGACTAGTCACAGATACGCAGTATTTT.